This TCR beta chain was recovered during a study of control samples from healthy donors and cancer patients. Germline loops: CDR1 LGHDT, CDR2 YNNKEL (reference sequence). V gave up 4 bases and J gave up 3 bases, with 15 bases separating them. The CDR3 length is 15 residues. The table came from immunoSEQ multiplex PCR; TCRdb's copy has only in-frame clones and leaves some out. The sample yields roughly 120,000 clones, more than 75% seen once. What was sequenced was blood. This clonotype was obtained from a woman aged 70-85 years in good health. The rearrangement joins TRBV3-1 (or the pseudogene TRBV3-2) to TRBJ1-2; D uncertain. CDR3 nucleotides: TGTGCCAGCAGCCGATCAACCTTACGTGACTATGGCTACACCTTC. As protein: CASSRSTLRDYGYTF.